Presented here are 20 T cell receptor beta chains from one specimen sequenced in a study of somatic mutations in cytotoxic T cells in rheumatoid arthritis. Sequenced by immunoSEQ multiplex PCR; TCRdb stores in-frame clones only, minus some. The sample consists of around 19,000 clones, about three quarters of them appearing once. The sample was CD8+ T cells sorted from blood. Source of these receptors: an adult with rheumatoid arthritis.

For this clone: Because it lacks the conserved phenylalanine or tryptophan at the end, this CDR3 is likely a read error. It is unclear where the CDR3 begins or ends on the DNA, so no DNA is shown, and the CDR3 is as TCRdb lists it. The rearrangement links TRBV7-9 to TRBJ1-2; the DNA was not compared with TRBD1, the D call given in the table. The CDR3 has 13 amino acids, counting both end residues. Germline values: CDR1 SEHNR, CDR2 FQNEAQ (reference sequence). The CDR3: CASSLERTGVRLR.

The gene calls are TRBV10-3 and TRBJ2-2; TRBD1 aligns across 7 bases. V shed 3 bases, J shed 6 bases, and the junction held 10 bases outside the gene matches. The CDR3 sequence is 16 residues long. Germline CDR1 is ENHRY and CDR2 is SYGVKD. CDR3 sequence reads: CAISDRIGGRSGELFF. CDR3 nucleotides: TGTGCCATCAGTGATCGGATAGGGGGCAGGTCCGGGGAGCTGTTTTTT.

The rearrangement uses TRBV4-2 and TRBJ2-1; D gene ambiguous. The CDR3 consists of 12 residues. V lost 4 bases and J lost 9, with 10 bases in between. CDR1 LGHNA and CDR2 YNFKEQ come from the germline V gene. The CDR3 is CASSPTGREQFF. The CDR3 DNA follows: TGTGCCAGCAGCCCAACGGGCCGTGAGCAGTTCTTC.

The V gene is TRBV20-1, the J gene TRBJ2-3; D is ambiguous. Per germline, CDR1 DFQATT and CDR2 SNEGSKA (reference sequence). The germline V and J ends were trimmed by 6 bases and 2 bases, with 3 bases remaining between them. This CDR3 comprises 10 residues. This CDR3 is CSAVTDTQYF. CDR3 coding DNA: TGCAGTGCGGTCACAGATACGCAGTATTTT.

The genes are TRBV15 and TRBJ2-5, with TRBD2 identical over 8 bases. This CDR3 comprises 17 residues. The J segment lost 4 bases and the V segment lost 5 bases, leaving 15 bases of the junction unmatched. The germline V gene has CDR1 LNHNV and CDR2 YYDKDF (reference sequence). The CDR3 DNA reads as TGTGCCACCAGCCGTTCTAGGGAGCGGGAGTATGGAGAGACCCAGTACTTC. Translating it yields CATSRSREREYGETQYF.

This rearrangement joins TRBV27 to TRBJ2-7, with D unclear. The CDR3 length is 14 residues. The germline CDR1 and CDR2 sequences are MNHEY and SMNVEV (reference sequence). The V end lost 8 bases, the J end lost 2 bases, and 16 bases lay between the germline ends. Here the CDR3 DNA reads TGTGCCAGCGGAACCATGGACGGAACCTACGAGCAGTACTTC. This codes for CASGTMDGTYEQYF.

This clone was picked up a small number of times. CDR3 protein: CASSFPNLRDTHSNYGYTF. The CDR3 nucleotides read TGTGCCAGCAGCTTCCCTAACTTACGGGACACCCATTCGAACTATGGCTACACCTTC. The chain has TRBV6-4 and TRBJ1-2; D is perhaps TRBD1 (6 bases). V was trimmed by 6 bases and J by 2 bases, leaving 28 bases between them. The germline V gene encodes CDR1 MRHNA and CDR2 SNTAGT. This CDR3 spans 19 amino acids.

This rearrangement joins TRBV1 to TRBJ2-6; the table's TRBD2 call for D was not verified on the DNA. TRBV1 is designated a pseudogene. CDR3 length: 21 amino acids. The CDR3, as DNA: TGCACCAGCAGCCAAGACGGAGGACTAGCGCAGAGTCCCTCTGGGGCCAACGTCCTGACTTTC. This translates into CTSSQDGGLAQSPSGANVLTF.

V is TRBV4-1 and J is TRBJ1-6; 8 positions match TRBD1. The CDR3 sequence is 15 residues long. V gave up 3 bases and J gave up 13 bases; unmatched junction bases: 11. Germline V lookup: CDR1 MGHRA, CDR2 YSYEKL. The CDR3 here is CASSQGDRGGWPLHF. For the CDR3, the DNA is TGCGCCAGCAGCCAGGGTGACAGGGGCGGTTGGCCCCTCCACTTT.

The gene calls are TRBV9 and TRBJ1-1, with D unclear. The CDR3 length is 14 residues. Germline lookup yields CDR1 SGDLS and CDR2 YYNGEE. V shed 0 bases and J shed 5 bases, with 11 bases lying between them. The CDR3 nucleotides read TGTGCCAGCAGCGTAGTCAGTGGGGATACTGAAGCTTTCTTT. It is translated as CASSVVSGDTEAFF.

This clone was counted only a few times. The J gene is TRBJ1-1, the V gene TRBV2; D unclear. Trimming removed 5 bases at V and 1 base at J, with 8 bases between. The CDR3 has 13 amino acids. Germline CDR1 reads SNHLY; CDR2 reads FYNNEI. The CDR3: CASSSAGNTEAFF. The DNA of the CDR3 is TGTGCCAGCAGTTCCGCAGGGAACACTGAAGCTTTCTTT.

The chain links TRBV9 to TRBJ1-2, with D unclear. The V end was cut by 4 bases, the J end by 4 bases, with 17 bases between. The CDR3 length is 15 residues. CDR1 is SGDLS and CDR2 is YYNGEE in the germline V gene. This CDR3 reads CASSFPEQPSYGYTF. The DNA of the CDR3 is TGTGCCAGCAGCTTTCCGGAACAGCCCTCCTATGGCTACACCTTC. Based on the CDR3 plus reference TRBV9 and TRBJ1-2, the full variable domain is DSGVTQTPKHLITATGQRVTLRCSPRSGDLSVYWYQQSLDQGLQFLIQYYNGEERAKGNILERFSAQQFPDLHSELNLSSLELGDSALYFCASSFPEQPSYGYTFGSGTRLTVV.

The J gene is TRBJ1-3, the V gene TRBV5-5; D is perhaps TRBD1 (5 bases). V lost 1 base and J 0 bases, leaving 8 bases between the germline ends. The CDR3 has 15 residues. Germline CDR1 reads SGHKS; CDR2 reads YYEKEE (reference sequence). The CDR3: CASSLTGVSGNTIYF. CDR3 DNA sequence: TGTGCCAGCAGCTTGACAGGAGTCTCTGGAAACACCATATATTTT.

The rearrangement links TRBV7-9 to TRBJ1-2; no reliable D call. The germline V and J ends were trimmed by 5 bases and 4 bases, with 17 bases remaining between them. The CDR3 contains 15 residues. Germline CDR1 is SEHNR and CDR2 is FQNEAQ (reference sequence). The chain's CDR3 is CASSPFLGGSYGYTF. The CDR3 nucleotides are TGTGCCAGCAGCCCATTTCTGGGTGGGAGCTATGGCTACACCTTC.

The chain has TRBV11-3 and TRBJ2-2, with 9 nucleotides matching TRBD2. The CDR3 length is 15 residues. Looked up from germline, CDR1 is SGHNT and CDR2 is YENEEA. J was trimmed by 5 bases and V by 5 bases; bases with no gene match: 6. Here the CDR3 DNA reads TGTGCCAGCAGCGTCAATAGCGGGAGAACCGGGGAGCTGTTTTTT. It translates to CASSVNSGRTGELFF. The whole variable domain, remainder taken from reference TRBV11-3 and TRBJ2-2, is EAGVVQSPRYKIIEKKQPVAFWCNPISGHNTLYWYLQNLGQGPELLIRYENEEAVDDSQLPKDRFSAERLKGVDSTLKIQPAELGDSAVYLCASSVNSGRTGELFFGEGSRLTVL.

This clone came up a few times. The CDR3 protein is CASSESSGTLSYEQYF. CDR3 in DNA: TGCGCCAGCAGCGAAAGTTCCGGGACCCTCTCCTACGAGCAGTACTTC. The chain joins TRBV4-1 to TRBJ2-7; D possibly uses TRBD1 or TRBD2 (5 bases each). Germline V gene sequence: CDR1 MGHRA, CDR2 YSYEKL. Trimming left V 5 bases short and J 0 bases short, with 17 bases between. The CDR3 covers 16 residues.

The genes are TRBV2 and TRBJ2-7; TRBD2 matches 11 bases. Germline V lookup: CDR1 SNHLY, CDR2 FYNNEI. The CDR3 is 12 amino acids. With 4 bases clipped from V and 8 bases from J, the junction kept 1 base outside the gene matches. The CDR3 bases are TGTGCCAGCAGTGGACTAGCGGGAAAGCAGTACTTC. Protein: CASSGLAGKQYF. Drawing the rest from reference TRBV2 and TRBJ2-7, the complete variable domain is EPEVTQTPSHQVTQMGQEVILRCVPISNHLYFYWYRQILGQKVEFLVSFYNNEISEKSEIFDDQFSVERPDGSNFTLKIRSTKLEDSAMYFCASSGLAGKQYFGPGTRLTVT.

A single count supports this clone. J is TRBJ2-1 and V is TRBV19, with D possibly matching TRBD2 (7 bases). Deletions cut 6 bases from V and 1 base from J, with 34 bases between. Germline values: CDR1 LNHDA, CDR2 SQIVND (reference sequence). CDR3 size: 22 residues. DNA for the CDR3: TGTGCCAGTAGCCAAGGGGGGGCCGGGCGGGGTCCGCTAGCGGCATCCTACAATGAGCAGTTCTTC. Translation: CASSQGGAGRGPLAASYNEQFF.

The chain joins TRBV29-1 to TRBJ2-2, with 11 bases that match TRBD2. V shed 3 bases and J 11 bases; nucleotides not matched to a gene: 11. Germline CDR1 and CDR2: SQVTM and ANQGSEA. The CDR3 has 15 amino acids. The CDR3 coding sequence is TGCAGCGTTGAGACTAGCGGGATCCACCGTGGAGAGCTGTTTTTT. Its translation: CSVETSGIHRGELFF.

This clone was detected only once. The genes are TRBV5-4 and TRBJ2-2, with 12 bases identical to TRBD1. The length of the CDR3 is 16 residues. Losses at the gene ends were 2 bases for V and 7 bases for J; bases not matched to a gene: 6. Looked up from germline, CDR1 is SGHNT and CDR2 is YYREEE (reference sequence). CDR3 DNA: TGTGCCAGCAGCTTAGGGACAGGGGGCGTGGGCGGGGAGCTGTTTTTT. Translation: CASSLGTGGVGGELFF.